This T cell receptor (beta chain) emerged from a study of cytomegalovirus exposure and HLA in healthy donors (dated by TCRdb to 2016 to 2017). At the level of the whole study: According to an earlier analysis of 587 of the donors, 150 million to 200 million T cells yielded roughly 110 million unique TCR beta sequences and approximately 280 Gb of sequence data. Because of strong linkage in the cohort, roughly five DR-DQ haplotypes were treated as single units for association and clustering. A later genetic analysis took genome-wide SNP genotypes for about three fifths of the 666 donors and used that subset as a discovery cohort. Among 350 to 400 genotyped donors of the cohort, an average of approximately 240,000 unique TCR beta nucleotide sequences were sequenced per donor, 15% to 20% of them non-productive. Donor age, sex, ethnicity and CMV serostatus were compiled alongside the repertoire data. Using immunosequencing, the study profiled T cell repertoires from about 620 subjects and related those repertoires to cytomegalovirus serostatus. Rather than drawing on any new phenotypic data, the later analysis identified candidate immune exposures from TCR beta sequences and the way those sequences occurred across donors. A separate validation cohort of 100 to 150 different subjects was used in addition to the roughly 720-subject first cohort. The study aimed to test whether signatures of past pathogen exposure could be identified by cataloging public T cell receptors. To predict cytomegalovirus infection status, the study brought together high-throughput TCR immunosequencing, statistical association of individual TCRs with disease status, and machine learning. A later analysis re-analyzed previously published TCR beta repertoires from approximately 700 donors and added high-resolution HLA genotyping to study TCR occurrence patterns. All discovery cohort repertoires had been generated on a single sequencing platform. An early release covering 550 to 650 HLA-typed donors comprised about 300 gigabases of sequencing data and around 86 million unique TCR sequences. Both class I and class II loci were covered by HLA typing, at four-digit resolution. An earlier analysis of about 600 of the donors used high-throughput TCR beta sequencing to judge whether each TCR beta V gene segment behaved as functional or pseudogenic. The number of typed donors differed by locus: about 620-640 for A, B, C, DRB1 and DQB1; roughly 510 for DQA1; fewer than 610 for DPA1; and about 450 for DPB1. Among the roughly 430 genotyped donors, approximately 77% belonged to the genetic ancestry cluster associated with self-reported Caucasian donors. General findings and caveats noted by the study authors: For the cohort, immune exposure information was limited to CMV serostatus. A group of highly shared sequence variants was considered likely to be a technical artifact of the sequencing pipeline. In vitro tests confirmed that a few of the cytomegalovirus-associated TCR beta chains recognize cytomegalovirus antigens. The earlier analysis of approximately 590 of the donors excluded 15 to 20 rarely observed V segments, including chromosome 9 orphons, because counts were too low. A total of about 180 TCR beta chains were listed by the study as associated with cytomegalovirus. According to the authors, the approach could potentially be generalized to other disease states and immunological phenotypes. In an earlier analysis of 587 of the donors, most TCR beta V segments appeared in productive rearrangements about 87% or about 30% of the time, broadly matching IMGT annotations. Most TCR sequences were observed very rarely across donors, whereas some public TCRs were present in many individuals. Most CMV-associated TCR beta chains appeared to be HLA-restricted in a later analysis, and the HLA associations seemed to be driven largely by CMV exposure. Linkage disequilibrium might explain the correlated functional status among segregating V segments, but an unknown experimental factor could not be ruled out. At a false discovery rate of 0.05, a later analysis linked approximately 18,000 TCR beta sequences to specific HLA alleles. The presence/absence analyses assumed that sequencing depth was roughly uniform across donors, and that assumption may not be true. A later analysis found that TCR association rates varied across HLA loci, with DRB1 alleles showing the most associated TCRs and HLA-C alleles the fewest. The classifier was reported to diagnose cytomegalovirus status with high specificity and sensitivity in both the original cohort and the validation cohort. A later analysis reported that several top co-occurrence clusters appeared linked to parvovirus B19, influenza, CMV and Epstein-Barr virus. When HLA alleles, especially DR and DQ, strongly co-occurred, TCR associations were difficult to assign to individual alleles. An association between a missense DCLRE1C variant and V-gene and J-gene trimming of TCR beta chains was found in a later genetic analysis and replicated in an independent cohort. A further reported finding was that TCR beta sequences accurately predicted the HLA-A and HLA-B alleles for most subjects in the first cohort. A later analysis found that HLA-associated TCR beta chains were more clonally expanded and had lower generation probabilities than equally common non-associated chains. Because some donors lacked HLA typing at each locus, the association tests relied only on the typed subset. This cohort had only TCR beta chains sequenced, and the lack of alpha or paired-chain data limited which features could be detected. Compared with the approximately 700-donor mean, donors in an Asian-associated ancestry cluster had fewer N-insertions in productive TCRs, according to a later genetic analysis. The 87-base-pair reads could not distinguish some IMGT-functional V segments, including TRBV6-2 and TRBV6-3, so those segments were excluded.

The cohort consisted of approximately 670 healthy bone marrow donors. Cohort members were all nominally healthy when sampled, although unrecorded immune exposures were likely present. The donor tested CMV seronegative and was one of the 352 seronegative cohort members. Each donor provided a peripheral blood sample, and peripheral blood mononuclear cells were used for TCR beta sequencing. The Qiagen DNeasy Blood Extraction Kit was used to extract genomic DNA from the blood cell samples. There are a few counts of this clone. The antigen it recognizes is unknown. The input lacks base qualities; no much larger clone sits a single base away. The junction shows trimming of 5 bases on V and 6 bases on J, plus 10 bases between the germline ends. Including the terminal cysteine and phenylalanine, the CDR3 comprises 12 residues. CDR3 DNA is the only sequence kept; it has 36 bases, read in frame from the first base. CDR1 and CDR2, looked up from the germline V gene (reference sequence), are SEHNR and FQNEAQ.

Libraries came from the immunoSEQ multiplex PCR assay. A mixture of 60 forward primers for TCR Vbeta segments and 13 reverse primers for TCR Jbeta segments was used in the multiplex PCR. A multiplex PCR assay on genomic DNA amplified the CDR3 region of rearranged TCR beta genes. Amplified TCR beta libraries were sequenced as 87-base-pair reads on the Illumina HiSeq System. Per the authors' processing: In a later analysis, some 80 million unique TCR beta chains were counted across the roughly 670 repertoires, and approximately 9.9 million of these chains were shared by at least two donors. To remove PCR and sequencing errors, raw reads were error-corrected and collapsed into unique sequences using a nearest-neighbor algorithm that merged closely related sequences. Alignment of CDR3 sequences to IMGT reference sequences was used to assign V, D and J gene segments. For a sequence to be retained, a match of at least six nucleotides was required to both a V gene segment and a J gene segment. A rearrangement counted as productive if the CDR3 had no stop codons and remained in frame with V and J, and every other rearrangement counted as non-productive. Following IMGT convention, CDR3 was defined as the stretch from the second conserved V-encoded cysteine to the conserved J-encoded phenylalanine. Sequences without an unambiguous match to a single V gene segment were excluded from the earlier analysis of about 600 of the donors. In an earlier analysis of approximately 500 of the donors, a V segment was called functional when productive rearrangements were above 56.7%, and segregating when the standard deviation between donors exceeded 5%. To diagnose cytomegalovirus status from the catalog of TCR beta chain sequences, a statistical classification framework was built. In a later analysis, V and J genes were assigned by comparing TCR nucleotide sequences against IMGT/GENE-DB human TR gene sequences. A later analysis assigned CDR3 sequences and most-parsimonious VDJ recombination scenarios with the TCRdist pipeline. In a later analysis, every TCR beta chain was defined by the combination of its CDR3 amino acid sequence and its V-gene family, and reads without a unique V-gene family were dropped. In a later analysis, approximately 590 highly shared, low-generation-probability nucleotide sequences were removed to address suspected cross-contamination and a sequencing artifact. In a later analysis, a clonal expansion index was calculated for each public chain from normalized within-repertoire ranks of inferred template counts. In a later analysis, generation probabilities were computed using a VDJ recombination model fitted to out-of-frame rearrangements, and the results were checked against IGoR. In a later analysis, hypergeometric tests were used to score TCR-TCR, TCR-HLA and TCR-CMV co-occurrence, with a repertoire-size bias correction applied to TCR pairs. In a later analysis, false discovery rates were estimated by permuting HLA or CMV assignments 20 times. In a later analysis, co-occurring TCRs were grouped using DBSCAN, and TCRdist sequence similarity was added for clustering within HLA-allele-positive subsets. Repertoires with fewer than 30,000 or more than 120,000 public chains were left out of co-occurrence clustering, as were five repertoires with anomalous nucleotide sharing. Here the immuneACCESS table is served through TCRdb, limited to in-frame sequences with V and J called. Missing clones are a known gap in these copies; in checked studies unresolved V genes cover under half, and the rest lacks a known reason. For V, J and clone size, that table is used; D and trimming come from the DNA. The sample table lists 120,000 to 150,000 clones, approximately 79% of them with a count of one. In total, the top ten clones hold over 0.95% of the sample.

Recombination linked TRBV7-9 to TRBJ1-1; the D segment could be TRBD1, given 5 matching bases. The specimen was PBMCs. The TCR originated in a female donor in good health and CMV-seronegative. The nucleotide sequence is TGTGCCAGCAGCCGGGGGGAGCCTGAAGCTTTCTTT. This gives the protein CASSRGEPEAFF.